The 28 T cell receptor beta chains below come from one sample, sequenced in a study of shared clonotypes between healthy human individuals. Some clones are missing from TCRdb's copy, which holds only in-frame ones; the method was immunoSEQ multiplex PCR. There are 950,000 to 1,100,000 clones in the sample; about 74% occur only once, and over 1.3% lies in the top ten. Sample: memory CD4+ T cells sorted from blood. Specified subset: CD45RA-negative fraction. The origin of the receptors is a man aged 18 to 29 in good health.

The chain links TRBV19 to TRBJ1-5; possible D gene TRBD1, 6 bases. The CDR3 contains 15 residues. Germline assignment: CDR1 LNHDA and CDR2 SQIVND (reference sequence). CDR3 protein: CASVLGGYGNQPQHF. The DNA for the CDR3 is TGTGCTTCCGTTTTAGGGGGTTACGGCAATCAGCCCCAGCATTTT.

The CDR3 nucleotides are TGTGCCAGCAGCTCAGGACTAGCGGGAGGCTTGCGCACAGATACGCAGTATTTT. It codes for CASSSGLAGGLRTDTQYF. This chain joins TRBV5-8 and TRBJ2-3, with 14 bases that match TRBD2. Germline V gives CDR1 SGHTS, CDR2 YDEGEE. Trimming removed 3 bases from V and 1 base from J; junction bases left unmatched: 7. This CDR3 is 18 amino acids long.

The rearrangement joins TRBV25-1 to TRBJ1-4, with TRBD1 identical over 8 bases. From germline, CDR1 is MGHDK and CDR2 SYGVNS. V trimming: 3 bases; J trimming: 5 bases; junction bases outside the gene matches: 8. The CDR3 spans 16 residues. This CDR3 reads CASSEWGDRGNEKLFF. DNA of the CDR3: TGTGCCAGCAGTGAGTGGGGAGACAGGGGAAATGAAAAACTGTTTTTT.

The chain is built from TRBV30 and TRBJ1-5, with D possibly being TRBD1 (5 bases). CDR3 size: 12 residues. The V and J ends lost 7 bases and 4 bases respectively, with 11 bases between them. Germline V lookup: CDR1 GTSNPN, CDR2 SVGIG (reference sequence). The CDR3 region is CALGLPNQPQHF. CDR3 nucleotide sequence: TGTGCCTTGGGACTTCCGAATCAGCCCCAGCATTTT. The full variable domain, in which reference TRBV30 and TRBJ1-5 provide the parts outside the CDR3, is SQTIHQWPATLVQPVGSPLSLECTVEGTSNPNLYWYRQAAGRGLQLLFYSVGIGQISSEVPQNLSASRPQDRQFILSSKKLLLSDSGFYLCALGLPNQPQHFGDGTRLSIL.

CDR3: CASSVNSLSGNTIYF. The CDR3 DNA follows: TGTGCCAGCAGCGTAAACAGCCTCTCTGGAAACACCATATATTTT. The chain uses TRBV9 and TRBJ1-3; no clear D. The CDR3 extends over 15 amino acids. V was trimmed by 1 base and J by 0 bases, leaving 8 bases between them. Germline V gene sequence: CDR1 SGDLS, CDR2 YYNGEE.

This chain links TRBV18 with TRBJ1-1; possible D gene TRBD1, 5 bases. Trimming cost V 0 bases and J 4 bases, with 15 bases left between them. The CDR3 runs to 16 residues. Germline values: CDR1 KGHSH, CDR2 LQKENI. CDR3 protein: CASSPPAGGVRTEAFF. The DNA for the CDR3 is TGTGCCAGCTCACCACCGGCGGGGGGAGTTCGCACTGAAGCTTTCTTT.

The rearrangement joins TRBV9 to TRBJ2-1; 8 bases align to TRBD2. The CDR3 spans 17 residues. From germline, CDR1 is SGDLS and CDR2 YYNGEE. V dropped 3 bases and J dropped 1; count of bases not matched to a gene: 9. The CDR3 DNA reads as TGTGCCAGCAGCGATCCACCGGGGACTAGGTCCTACAATGAGCAGTTCTTC. It codes for CASSDPPGTRSYNEQFF.

About this clone: The sample contains more than one DNA sequence encoding this CDR3. The gene calls are TRBV11-2 and TRBJ2-2; D is undetermined. Trimming left V 1 base short and J 2 bases short, with 5 bases between. Germline assignment: CDR1 SGHAT and CDR2 FQNNGV. This CDR3 comprises 14 residues. CDR3 sequence reads: CASSLAVNTGELFF. As DNA, the CDR3 is TGTGCCAGCAGCTTAGCGGTTAACACCGGGGAGCTGTTTTTT.

This clone was seen a single time. V is TRBV5-1 and J is TRBJ2-5; 8 bases fit TRBD1. Trimming removed 5 bases from V and 5 bases from J; junction bases left unmatched: 17. Germline CDR1 is SGHRS and CDR2 is YFSETQ. This CDR3 comprises 17 residues. The CDR3 reads CASSLPSRGPEVETQYF. For the CDR3, the DNA is TGCGCCAGCAGTCTTCCCTCCAGGGGGCCGGAGGTGGAGACCCAGTACTTC.

The chain links TRBV25-1 to TRBJ1-1; no definite D call. From germline, CDR1 is MGHDK and CDR2 SYGVNS. CDR3 length: 16 amino acids. Trimming removed 4 bases at V and 4 bases at J, with 19 bases between. The CDR3 DNA follows: TGTGCCAGCAGTGCCTCCCCTAGCCCAAGGCGCACTGAAGCTTTCTTT. Its protein is CASSASPSPRRTEAFF.

The chain links TRBV2 to TRBJ2-5; TRBD2 matches 8 bases. CDR1 is SNHLY and CDR2 is FYNNEI in the germline V gene. The trim removed 6 bases at V and 2 bases at J, leaving 11 bases unmatched. The CDR3 has 16 residues. CDR3: CASRTPPRGGQETQYF. The CDR3 DNA reads TGTGCCAGCAGGACCCCGCCTCGCGGGGGGCAAGAGACCCAGTACTTC.

The gene calls are TRBV25-1 and TRBJ1-1, with D possibly matching TRBD1 (5 bases). The CDR3 covers 18 residues. Germline V gives CDR1 MGHDK, CDR2 SYGVNS. The germline V and J ends were trimmed by 6 bases and 1 base, with 24 bases remaining between them. CDR3 loop: CASRAATGGTGTNTEAFF. CDR3 coding DNA: TGTGCCAGCAGAGCCGCTACCGGGGGGACGGGCACGAACACTGAAGCTTTCTTT. The complete variable domain, with remaining parts taken from reference TRBV25-1 and TRBJ1-1, reads EADIYQTPRYLVIGTGKKITLECSQTMGHDKMYWYQQDPGMELHLIHYSYGVNSTEKGDLSSESTVSRIRTEHFPLTLESARPSHTSQYLCASRAATGGTGTNTEAFFGQGTRLTVV.

This clone has only one observation. The CDR3 nucleotides are TGCAGCGTCCCAGGACAGAACACAGATACGCAGTATTTT. It codes for CSVPGQNTDTQYF. The chain uses TRBV29-1 and TRBJ2-3; weak D call: TRBD1 (6 bases). CDR3 size: 13 residues. The germline V gene has CDR1 SQVTM and CDR2 ANQGSEA. The ends were cut back, 6 bases at V and 2 bases at J, with 12 bases in the middle.

This chain uses TRBV5-6 with TRBJ2-7; TRBD1 might be the D (7 bases). Per the germline V gene, CDR1 is SGHDT and CDR2 is YYEEEE. The CDR3 runs 14 residues. Trimming took off 5 bases at V and 3 bases at J, with 15 bases between the two ends. In DNA, the CDR3 is TGTGCCAGCAGGCGGGACAGTTCGATCTACGAGCAGTACTTC. Its translation: CASRRDSSIYEQYF. The variable domain in full, completed from reference TRBV5-6 and TRBJ2-7, reads DAGVTQSPTHLIKTRGQQVTLRCSPKSGHDTVSWYQQALGQGPQFIFQYYEEEERQRGNFPDRFSGHQFPNYSSELNVNALLLGDSALYLCASRRDSSIYEQYFGPGTRLTVT.

The chain employs TRBV6-5 and TRBJ2-2; weak D call: TRBD2 (5 bases). Per the germline V gene, CDR1 is MNHEY and CDR2 is SVGAGI. V was shortened by 6 bases and J by 4 bases, with 12 bases between the two germline ends. This CDR3 has 14 residues. The CDR3 is CASRREFGTGELFF. The CDR3 DNA follows: TGTGCCAGCAGGAGGGAATTTGGCACCGGGGAGCTGTTTTTT.

The chain employs TRBV7-6 and TRBJ2-3; 8 nucleotides match TRBD2. The germline gives CDR1 SGHVS, CDR2 FNYEAQ. The CDR3 is 15 amino acids. The V gene end was trimmed by 5 bases and the J gene end by 3 bases; junction bases not matched to a gene: 7. In nucleotides, the CDR3 is TGTGCCAGCAGCCGAGCCGGGGGGGCAACAGATACGCAGTATTTT. It specifies CASSRAGGATDTQYF.

For this clone: This CDR3 is also generated by other DNA sequences in the sample. The V call is TRBV19, the J call TRBJ2-7; D might be TRBD2 (6 bases). The germline gives CDR1 LNHDA, CDR2 SQIVND (reference sequence). Trimming stripped 8 bases from V and 4 bases from J, with 9 bases between. CDR3 length: 11 amino acids. The DNA for the CDR3 is TGTGCCAGTTCGCGGGGTTACGAGCAGTACTTC. Protein sequence: CASSRGYEQYF.

V gene TRBV2 combines with J gene TRBJ1-6, with D uncertain. The CDR3 is 14 amino acids. The V gene's germline CDR1 is SNHLY and CDR2 FYNNEI. V was shortened by 6 bases and J by 6 bases, with 12 bases between the two germline ends. The CDR3 protein is CASRLTQLNSPLHF. The CDR3, as DNA: TGTGCCAGCAGATTGACACAGCTTAATTCACCCCTCCACTTT.

The rearrangement uses TRBV4-1 and TRBJ2-2; 9 bases line up with TRBD2. V was pared by 1 base and J by 0 bases, with 3 bases of the junction left unmatched. There are 17 residues in the CDR3. Germline CDR1 MGHRA, CDR2 YSYEKL. The CDR3 spells CASSQVLAGSNTGELFF. CDR3 bases: TGCGCCAGCAGCCAAGTTCTAGCGGGATCGAACACCGGGGAGCTGTTTTTT.

CDR3: CASSTTESYGYTF. CDR3 nucleotides: TGTGCCAGCAGCACGACAGAATCCTATGGCTACACCTTC. This chain joins TRBV28 and TRBJ1-2; D perhaps matches TRBD1 (5 bases). Looked up from germline, CDR1 is MDHEN and CDR2 is SYDVKM. This CDR3 is built from 13 residues. V shed 6 bases and J shed 4 bases, with 12 bases lying between them.

The chain uses TRBV10-1 and TRBJ1-5; weak D call: TRBD1 (5 bases). The CDR3 loop spans 18 amino acids. The germline V gene has CDR1 WNHNN and CDR2 SYGVQD (reference sequence). V lost 9 bases and J lost 1, with 25 bases in between. The DNA for the CDR3 is TGCGCCAGAGCCGGGACTCCCGATAATATTGGGAGCAATCAGCCCCAGCATTTT. It is translated as CARAGTPDNIGSNQPQHF.

The chain uses TRBV18 and TRBJ2-1; D gene ambiguous. Trimming removed 0 bases at V and 3 bases at J, with 12 bases between. The germline V gene encodes CDR1 KGHSH and CDR2 LQKENI. This CDR3 comprises 16 residues. The CDR3 DNA reads TGTGCCAGCTCACCACCGACTCACTCCTACTACAATGAGCAGTTCTTC. Translating gives CASSPPTHSYYNEQFF.

This clone was picked up a small number of times. The gene calls are TRBV4-2 and TRBJ2-3; 8 bases match TRBD2. CDR1 LGHNA and CDR2 YNFKEQ come from the germline V gene. Unmatched junction bases numbered 4, after V lost 4 bases and J lost 1 base. The CDR3 covers 15 residues. This CDR3 is CASSLTTSGTDTQYF. CDR3 bases: TGTGCCAGCAGCCTAACGACTAGCGGCACAGATACGCAGTATTTT.

The chain recombines TRBV7-9 with TRBJ2-3; possibly TRBD1 for D (6 bases). V was pared by 5 bases and J by 4 bases, with 19 bases between. This CDR3 spans 16 amino acids. From germline, CDR1 is SEHNR and CDR2 FQNEAQ (reference sequence). This CDR3 reads CASSLHLTAGADTQYF. CDR3 sequence (DNA): TGTGCCAGCAGCCTTCACCTGACAGCAGGGGCAGATACGCAGTATTTT.

The genes are TRBV9 and TRBJ1-5; possible D gene TRBD1, 6 bases. The germline gives CDR1 SGDLS, CDR2 YYNGEE. This CDR3 region has 15 residues. Trimming removed 2 bases at V and 1 base at J, with 10 bases between. In DNA, the CDR3 is TGTGCCAGCAGCGTTACGGGGGCGAGCAATCAGCCCCAGCATTTT. Its protein product is CASSVTGASNQPQHF. Full variable domain (outside the CDR3, taken from reference TRBV9 and TRBJ1-5): DSGVTQTPKHLITATGQRVTLRCSPRSGDLSVYWYQQSLDQGLQFLIQYYNGEERAKGNILERFSAQQFPDLHSELNLSSLELGDSALYFCASSVTGASNQPQHFGDGTRLSIL.

V usage is TRBV28 and J usage is TRBJ1-5, with TRBD1 as a possible D gene (5 bases). The CDR3 is made up of 13 amino acids. V was trimmed by 9 bases and J by 3 bases, leaving 12 bases between them. Looked up from germline, CDR1 is MDHEN and CDR2 is SYDVKM. The CDR3 region is CASHGTLNQPQHF. CDR3 nucleotide sequence: TGTGCCAGTCACGGGACCCTCAATCAGCCCCAGCATTTT.

This clone was seen more than once but under ten times. The rearrangement links TRBV19 to TRBJ1-3; a possible D gene is TRBD1 (6 bases). V was cut by 9 bases and J by 0 bases, with 9 bases left in between. The CDR3 extends over 13 amino acids. CDR1 and CDR2 (germline): LNHDA, SQIVND (reference sequence). CDR3 nucleotide sequence: TGTGCCAGCACAGGGTTCTCTGGAAACACCATATATTTT. As protein: CASTGFSGNTIYF.

The chain employs TRBV7-3 and TRBJ2-3; TRBD2 is a possible D gene (6 bases). This CDR3 contains 15 residues. Trimming left V 3 bases short and J 5 bases short, with 15 bases between. CDR1 is SGHTA and CDR2 is FQGTGA in the germline V gene. The CDR3 sequence: CASSLTGTQGDTQYF. CDR3 DNA sequence: TGTGCCAGCAGCTTGACCGGGACTCAAGGAGATACGCAGTATTTT.